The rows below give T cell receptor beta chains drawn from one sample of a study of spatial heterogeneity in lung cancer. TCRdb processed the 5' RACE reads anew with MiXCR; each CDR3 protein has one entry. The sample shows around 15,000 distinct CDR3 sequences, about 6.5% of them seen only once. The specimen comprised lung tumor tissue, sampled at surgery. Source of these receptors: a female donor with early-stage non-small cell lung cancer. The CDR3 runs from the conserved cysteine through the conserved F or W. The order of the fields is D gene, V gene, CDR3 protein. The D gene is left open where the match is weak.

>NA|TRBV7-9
CASSLAGDQPQHF
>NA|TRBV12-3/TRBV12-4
CASTSDSHTGELFF
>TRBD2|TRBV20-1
CSASFGGAYSYEQYF
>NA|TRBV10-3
CAIAPSRTENTEAFF
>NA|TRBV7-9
CASSLERTAQETQYF
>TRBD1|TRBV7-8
CASSSPRQGGTDTQYF
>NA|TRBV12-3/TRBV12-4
CASSFTALDSPLHF
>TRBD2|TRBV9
CASSVAAGVNEQFF
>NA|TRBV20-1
CSARDGTAAYNEQFF
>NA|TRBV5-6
CATGGGGQETQYF
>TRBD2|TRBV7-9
CASSPRTSSTDTQYF
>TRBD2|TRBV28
CASSGSSGGDTDTQYF
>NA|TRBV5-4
CASSSASQGLAEAFF
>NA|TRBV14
CASSQDQNFNEQFF
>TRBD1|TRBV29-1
CSVKTGTGAGTIYF
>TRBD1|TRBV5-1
CASSAGQDYEKLFF
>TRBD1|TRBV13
CASRHRGRDEKLFF
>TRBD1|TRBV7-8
CAISPGQDHETQYF
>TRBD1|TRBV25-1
CASSDPGQGNQPQHF
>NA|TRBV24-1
CATSESGSTQYF
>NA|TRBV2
CASRVGLRQRPSYEQYF
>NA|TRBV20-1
CSARAPTSADTQYF
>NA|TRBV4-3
CASSHVGLNTGELFF
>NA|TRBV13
CASSLGYQGGYGYTF
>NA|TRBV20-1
CSARDTSRGTYTQYF
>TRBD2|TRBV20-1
CITRGAPSTDTQYF
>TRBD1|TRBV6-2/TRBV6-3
CASSYIGGNTEAFF
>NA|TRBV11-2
CASSRDGGTQYF
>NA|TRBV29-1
CSGHEQGGTEAFF
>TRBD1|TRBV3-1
CASSQGTGGNSPLHF
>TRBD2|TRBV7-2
CASSLWGRGGTGELFF
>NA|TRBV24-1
CATSDLRGRGGSYEQYF
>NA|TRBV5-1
CASSLLVGAKNIQYF
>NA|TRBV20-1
CSARNSATDTQYF
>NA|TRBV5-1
CASSLDGQGLYGYTF
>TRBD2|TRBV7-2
CASSSGLAGNTDTQYF
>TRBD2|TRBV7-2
CASSAYGRGGPNEQFF